Below, one T cell receptor (beta chain) is given with its context. The data were produced by immunoSEQ multiplex PCR, yet TCRdb's version contains in-frame clones alone and is incomplete. The table shows over 120,000 clones, with roughly 85% occurring only once. The data were obtained in a study of T cell responses to AZD1222 COVID-19 vaccine. This CDR3 has 16 amino acids. Trimming took 0 bases from V and 2 from J, leaving 12 bases between them. Germline CDR1 SGHRS, CDR2 YFSETQ. Material: peripheral blood, obtained on day 0 of AZD1222 vaccination. This clonotype was sampled from an adult in good health. The chain carries TRBV5-1 and TRBJ1-3; D gene unclear. The CDR3 DNA reads as TGCGCCAGCAGCTTGGATAGCCAAGGCCCTGGAAACACCATATATTTT. It yields the protein CASSLDSQGPGNTIYF.